What follows describes a single T cell receptor beta chain. Its antigen remains unidentified. These data belong to a study of cytomegalovirus exposure and HLA in healthy donors. Study details: As released early, the data held approximately 80 million unique TCRs from HLA-typed donors. Study-level results: The study put under 200 TCR beta chains on its list as cytomegalovirus-associated. Later analysis demonstrated an association between a missense DCLRE1C variant and TCR beta V- and J-gene trimming. A later analysis reportedly identified an Asian-associated ancestry cluster as carrying fewer N-insertions than the roughly 700-donor mean.

The study ran its PCR with 60 Vbeta and 13 Jbeta primers. Assay: immunoSEQ multiplex PCR; the TCRdb copy retains only in-frame clones and omits some. The sample has approximately 160,000 clones, 75% to 80% seen once. Germline V gene data show CDR1 as SGHTA and CDR2 as FQGNSA. CDR3 length: 14 amino acids. V gave up 4 bases and J gave up 5 bases, with 14 bases separating them. J is TRBJ1-1 and V is TRBV7-2; D perhaps matches TRBD1 (5 bases). The specimen sequenced was PBMCs. This TCR derives from a middle-aged woman in good health and CMV-seropositive. The CDR3 region has the DNA TGTGCCAGCAGCTCCAGCGGGGGTCGGACTGAAGCTTTCTTT. Protein product: CASSSSGGRTEAFF.